Described below is a single T cell receptor beta chain sequence and its context. Generated by immunoSEQ multiplex PCR, the TCRdb table keeps only in-frame clones and is missing some. The sample yields nearly 70,000 clones, 90% to 95% seen once. Germline lookup yields CDR1 MGHRA and CDR2 YSYEKL. V shed 0 bases and J shed 4 bases, with 10 bases lying between them. The CDR3 spans 15 residues. These data are taken from a study of blood T cell repertoires in COVID-19. The origin of this receptor is a man in his forties with COVID-19, enrolled during active disease. The sequencing sample was made of peripheral blood. The chain joins TRBV4-1 to TRBJ2-4, with a tentative D call TRBD1 (5 bases). This CDR3 reads CASSQDRTKKNIQYF. DNA of the CDR3: TGCGCCAGCAGCCAAGATCGGACAAAGAAAAACATTCAGTACTTC.